This T cell receptor beta chain originates from a study of blood T cell repertoires in COVID-19. Study-level background: The United States, Italy and Spain provided the acute and convalescent COVID-19 samples. Sources were T cells, B-cell-depleted T cells, or PBMCs; the material itself was cDNA or gDNA.

TCRdb keeps only in-frame clones here, not all; method: immunoSEQ multiplex PCR. The repertoire holds some 200,000 clones, with 80% to 85% as singletons. CDR1 MNHEY and CDR2 SVGAGI come from the germline V gene. V was pared by 6 bases and J by 0 bases, with 8 bases of the junction left unmatched. The CDR3 totals 15 residues. The sequenced sample consisted of peripheral blood. This TCR derives from a woman aged 60 to 75 with acute or convalescent COVID-19. The chain uses TRBV6-5 and TRBJ2-7; 7 nucleotides line up with TRBD2. As DNA, the CDR3 is TGTGCCAGCAGCGATAGCGGGTCCGCCTCCTACGAGCAGTACTTC. It encodes CASSDSGSASYEQYF.